This T cell receptor (beta chain) was observed in a study of blood T cells in healthy people across ages. The V and J ends lost 4 bases and 8 bases respectively, with 14 bases between them. The V gene's germline CDR1 is SGHTA and CDR2 FQGNSA. This CDR3 is 13 amino acids long. Using a J-beta primer mix together with a sample-barcoded 5' primer, a second PCR was run for roughly 6 to 11 cycles. TCRdb used MiXCR to reprocess the 5' RACE reads, holding one entry per CDR3 protein. The data contain 720,000 or so distinct CDR3 sequences, roughly 41% of them singletons. The sample was blood. This rearrangement joins TRBV7-2 to TRBJ2-5, with D hard to call. The source is an elderly man in good health. CDR3 residues: CASSSGPDGTQYF. The CDR3 coding sequence is TGTGCCAGCAGCTCCGGGCCCGACGGTACCCAGTACTTC.